The 25 T cell receptor beta chains below come from one sample, sequenced in a study of monozygotic twins with inflammatory bowel disease (dated by TCRdb to between 2018 and 2021). Library prep was done by 5' RACE. The data were produced on an Illumina HiSeq 2500. TCRdb reprocessed the reads into one record per CDR3 protein sequence, lacking DNA. This sample's listing comprises approximately 400,000 distinct CDR3 sequences. 2.5% to 3% of the sample comes from the top ten. Sequenced: blood. These TCRs come from a human donor with ulcerative colitis or Crohn's disease, or a healthy co-twin of an affected twin (not recorded which).

The chain employs TRBV7-2 and TRBJ2-7; lacking DNA, the TRBD1 call made by TCRdb goes unchecked. Germline-derived CDR1 and CDR2 are SGHTA and FQGNSA. The CDR3 extends over 13 amino acids. The CDR3 loop is CASKPTGGREQYF. Filled out from reference TRBV7-2 and TRBJ2-7, the complete variable domain reads GAGVSQSPSNKVTEKGKDVELRCDPISGHTALYWYRQSLGQGLEFLIYFQGNSAPDKSGLPSDRFSAERTGGSVSTLTIQRTQQEDSAVYLCASKPTGGREQYFGPGTRLTVT.

J is TRBJ2-1 and V is TRBV30. Germline lookup yields CDR1 GTSNPN and CDR2 SVGIG (reference sequence). The length of the CDR3 is 14 residues. CDR3 residues: CAWSIQVSYNEQFF.

The rearrangement uses TRBV28 and TRBJ1-2. CDR3 length: 13 amino acids. Germline V gene sequence: CDR1 MDHEN, CDR2 SYDVKM. CDR3: CASSLGAVYGYTF.

The V gene is TRBV7-8, the J gene TRBJ1-5; TCRdb calls TRBD1, which cannot be checked without DNA. The germline V gene encodes CDR1 SGHVS and CDR2 FQNEAQ. CDR3 length equals 14 residues. The CDR3 region is CASSPGHLNQPQHF.

This chain joins TRBV6-2 or TRBV6-3 and TRBJ2-5. The V gene's germline CDR1 is MNHEY and CDR2 SVGEGT. There are 12 residues in the CDR3. The CDR3 loop is CASSYAWGTQYF.

The chain couples TRBV5-1 to TRBJ2-5; absent DNA, TCRdb's TRBD2 call cannot be checked. Germline V gene data show CDR1 as SGHRS and CDR2 as YFSETQ. The CDR3 is made up of 15 amino acids. This chain's CDR3 is CASSLVSASGETQYF.

The chain joins TRBV11-1 to TRBJ1-2; TCRdb gives TRBD1 as the D gene, but with no DNA this cannot be confirmed. Germline CDR1 SGHAT, CDR2 FQDESV (reference sequence). The CDR3 totals 13 residues. The CDR3 region is CASSTDRGLGYTF.

The genes are TRBV5-1 and TRBJ2-5. Germline CDR1 is SGHRS and CDR2 is YFSETQ. CDR3 length: 12 amino acids. The CDR3 region is CASSLAEETQYF.

The gene calls are TRBV29-1 and TRBJ2-3; TCRdb returns TRBD1, unconfirmable since there is no DNA. Germline CDR1 is SQVTM and CDR2 is ANQGSEA. This CDR3 comprises 18 residues. The CDR3 protein is CSVVPGPGRGKRTDTQYF.

This rearrangement joins TRBV4-3 to TRBJ2-7; TCRdb names TRBD1, which stays unverified in the absence of DNA. Germline CDR1 reads LGHNA; CDR2 reads YSLEER. This CDR3 has 15 amino acids. CDR3: CASSQESTGGNEQYF.

This chain links TRBV7-2 with TRBJ2-7; the D call of TRBD2 rests on TCRdb alone, since no DNA is present to check it. Germline CDR1 is SGHTA and CDR2 is FQGNSA. The CDR3 sequence is 20 residues long. The CDR3 spells CASSLAPGTSGGAGSYEQYF.

V and J are TRBV7-6 and TRBJ1-1. Germline CDR1 SGHVS, CDR2 FNYEAQ. The CDR3 loop spans 14 amino acids. The CDR3 loop is CASSFSASGTEAFF.

The chain combines TRBV10-2 with TRBJ1-5; TCRdb gives TRBD1 as the D gene, but with no DNA this cannot be confirmed. CDR1 is WSHSY and CDR2 is SAAADI in the germline V gene. CDR3 size: 16 residues. The CDR3 region is CASSEMSGGWDQPQHF.

This chain's CDR3 is CASRIGPAGSTDTQYF. The chain couples TRBV5-6 to TRBJ2-3; absent DNA, TCRdb's TRBD2 call cannot be checked. The CDR3 covers 16 residues. CDR1 and CDR2 (germline): SGHDT, YYEEEE.

The gene calls are TRBV4-3 and TRBJ2-3; TCRdb indicates TRBD1, and absent DNA this call remains unverified. Per germline, CDR1 LGHNA and CDR2 YSLEER. The CDR3 runs 15 residues. This chain's CDR3 is CASSHLRGGTDTQYF.

V and J are TRBV6-5 and TRBJ2-7; the D call from TCRdb, TRBD1, cannot be confirmed without DNA. This CDR3 is built from 15 residues. Germline V gene sequence: CDR1 MNHEY, CDR2 SVGAGI. The CDR3: CASSYSTGWPYEQYF.

The chain is built from TRBV9 and TRBJ1-3; TCRdb lists TRBD1, though no DNA is available to test this call. The CDR3 consists of 17 residues. The germline V gene has CDR1 SGDLS and CDR2 YYNGEE. This CDR3 is CASSVEGDGSSGNTIYF.

The chain uses TRBV7-9 and TRBJ2-1; the TRBD1 assignment by TCRdb is unverifiable without DNA. Germline CDR1 reads SEHNR; CDR2 reads FQNEAQ (reference sequence). The CDR3 is 17 residues long. The CDR3 region is CASSLASRTTPGVSEFF.

The rearrangement joins TRBV7-9 to TRBJ2-1; TCRdb lists TRBD2, though no DNA is available to test this call. CDR1 is SEHNR and CDR2 is FQNEAQ in the germline V gene (reference sequence). This CDR3 is built from 16 residues. CDR3 sequence reads: CASSPEVAASYNEQFF. Full variable domain (remainder filled in from reference TRBV7-9 and TRBJ2-1): DTGVSQNPRHKITKRGQNVTFRCDPISEHNRLYWYRQTLGQGPEFLTYFQNEAQLEKSRLLSDRFSAERPKGSFSTLEIQRTEQGDSAMYLCASSPEVAASYNEQFFGPGTRLTVL.

The chain recombines TRBV5-1 with TRBJ2-2; the TRBD1 assignment by TCRdb is unverifiable without DNA. Germline lookup yields CDR1 SGHRS and CDR2 YFSETQ. The CDR3 has 16 amino acids. This CDR3 is CASSLRVVGDTGELFF.

The chain recombines TRBV4-2 with TRBJ1-1; as DNA is missing, the TRBD1 call by TCRdb cannot be tested. The germline CDR1 and CDR2 sequences are LGHNA and YNFKEQ. This CDR3 contains 14 residues. The CDR3 sequence is CASSPKTGDTEAFF.

This sequence joins TRBV20-1 and TRBJ2-2; TCRdb's D call, TRBD1, is unchecked because there is no DNA. Germline V gene data show CDR1 as DFQATT and CDR2 as SNEGSKA (reference sequence). The CDR3 runs to 14 residues. The CDR3 region is CSAVDRVRTGELFF.

The chain recombines TRBV20-1 with TRBJ2-3; absent DNA, TCRdb's TRBD1 call cannot be checked. The CDR3 totals 15 residues. Germline CDR1 reads DFQATT; CDR2 reads SNEGSKA (reference sequence). CDR3 residues: CSARDQTGQVDTQYF.

The chain employs TRBV5-1 and TRBJ1-1; lacking DNA, the TRBD1 call made by TCRdb goes unchecked. The CDR3 sequence is 17 residues long. Germline V CDR1 and CDR2: SGHRS, YFSETQ. The chain's CDR3 is CASSLVPGQTQNTEAFF. The full variable domain, its missing parts supplied by reference TRBV5-1 and TRBJ1-1, is KAGVTQTPRYLIKTRGQQVTLSCSPISGHRSVSWYQQTPGQGLQFLFEYFSETQRNKGNFPGRFSGRQFSNSRSEMNVSTLELGDSALYLCASSLVPGQTQNTEAFFGQGTRLTVV.

The J gene is TRBJ1-1, the V gene TRBV7-2; the D gene TCRdb calls, TRBD1, cannot be checked with no DNA. The V gene's germline CDR1 is SGHTA and CDR2 FQGNSA. The CDR3 covers 15 residues. The CDR3 sequence is CASSLDWGRSTEAFF. The variable domain in full, completed from reference TRBV7-2 and TRBJ1-1, reads GAGVSQSPSNKVTEKGKDVELRCDPISGHTALYWYRQSLGQGLEFLIYFQGNSAPDKSGLPSDRFSAERTGGSVSTLTIQRTQQEDSAVYLCASSLDWGRSTEAFFGQGTRLTVV.